This T cell receptor beta chain was profiled in a study of circulating CD8 cells and anti-PD-1 response in melanoma. Study overall: Response groups: complete/partial responders versus stable/progressive non-responders.

Using about 15 ng of total RNA, TCR libraries were made with the QIAseq Immune Repertoire TCR panel. TCRdb redid the calling of the reads with MiXCR, one entry per CDR3 protein. The sample holds roughly 820 distinct CDR3 sequences, about 5.2% seen once. From germline, CDR1 is LNHDA and CDR2 SQIVND (reference sequence). Trimming cost V 4 bases and J 2 bases; bases outside gene matches: 2. This CDR3 is built from 13 residues. Study-level points and caveats: Expanded sorted subsets were checked for tumor reactivity using peptides. Some patients were treatment-naive; others were previously treated.

Four subsets defined by PD-1 and/or TIGIT were sorted from live CD3+CD8+TCRalphabeta+ cells. This clonotype counts as large. The antigen is undetermined. The sequence was obtained from a human donor with melanoma. This chain joins TRBV19 and TRBJ2-7; 7 bases are a match to TRBD1. Sequenced material: CD8+ T cells from PBMCs, taken at baseline or after one month of anti-PD-1 therapy (not recorded which). CDR3: CASSSTGAYEQYF. CDR3 DNA sequence: TGTGCCAGTAGTAGCACAGGGGCCTACGAGCAGTACTTC.